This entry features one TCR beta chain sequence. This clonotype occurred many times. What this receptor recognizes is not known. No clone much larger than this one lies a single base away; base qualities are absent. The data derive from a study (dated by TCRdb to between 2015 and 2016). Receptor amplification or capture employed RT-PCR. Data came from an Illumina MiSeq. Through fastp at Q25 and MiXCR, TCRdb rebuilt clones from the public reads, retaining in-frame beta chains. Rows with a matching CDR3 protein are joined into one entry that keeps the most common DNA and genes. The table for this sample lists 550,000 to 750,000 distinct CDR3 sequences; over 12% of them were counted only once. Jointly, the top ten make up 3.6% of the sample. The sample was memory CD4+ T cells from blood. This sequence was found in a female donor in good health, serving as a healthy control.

This receptor has the CDR3 CASTGNPSSYEQYF. Here is the DNA: TGTGCCTCAACAGGGAATCCTAGCTCCTACGAGCAGTACTTC. The chain is made from TRBV10-3 and TRBJ2-7, and TRBD1 may be the D gene, going by 6 matching bases. The germline V gene sets CDR1 to ENHRY and CDR2 to SYGVKD. The junction carries 17 bases between V and J, which are trimmed by 11 bases and 0 bases respectively. From its cysteine to its phenylalanine, the CDR3 spans 14 amino acids. Only the CDR3 DNA stays, 42 bases, in frame from base 1.